Listed here are 27 T cell receptor beta chains from one sample, sequenced in a study of T cells after yellow fever vaccination. Each CDR3 protein is one row after TCRdb ran MiXCR on the 5' RACE reads. The sample consists of about 69,000 distinct CDR3 sequences, approximately 6.2% of them appearing once. The starting material was CD4+ T cells sorted from PBMCs, obtained less than 16 days after the first yellow fever vaccination. These receptors were collected from a young man who received the YFV17D yellow fever vaccine.

The gene calls are TRBV4-3 and TRBJ1-3; D ambiguous. CDR1 and CDR2 from the germline V gene are LGHNA and YSLEER. CDR3 length: 14 amino acids. The V end lost 1 base, the J end lost 2 bases, and 6 bases lay between the germline ends. CDR3 protein: CASSQGRTGNTIYF. In DNA, the CDR3 is TGCGCCAGCAGCCAAGGCCGGACTGGAAACACCATATATTTT.

Many counts were recorded for this clonotype. The chain uses TRBV5-1 and TRBJ1-4, with TRBD1 identical over 7 bases. Germline loops: CDR1 SGHRS, CDR2 YFSETQ. J gave up 3 bases and V 0 bases, and 11 bases lay outside the gene matches. CDR3 size: 18 residues. CDR3 residues: CASSLVLLSGTANEKLFF. CDR3 nucleotides: TGCGCCAGCAGCTTGGTTCTGCTTTCCGGGACAGCTAATGAAAAACTGTTTTTT.

Many counts were recorded for this clonotype. The chain employs TRBV7-3 and TRBJ2-5, with D perhaps being TRBD1 or TRBD2 (5 bases each). Trimming stripped 5 bases from V and 5 bases from J, with 12 bases between. This CDR3 has 13 amino acids. CDR1 and CDR2 (germline): SGHTA, FQGTGA. Here the CDR3 reads CASSTGTSETQYF. Here the CDR3 DNA reads TGTGCCAGCAGCACCGGGACCTCGGAGACCCAGTACTTC.

In this sample, this clonotype turned up many times. This sequence joins TRBV9 and TRBJ2-2, with 10 bases fitting TRBD2. After removal of 4 bases from V and 8 bases from J, the junction contained 11 bases not matched to a gene. The germline V gene encodes CDR1 SGDLS and CDR2 YYNGEE. The CDR3 consists of 16 residues. CDR3 amino acids: CASSPMLLAGTGELFF. Written as DNA, the CDR3 is TGTGCCAGCAGCCCAATGCTACTAGCGGGGACGGGGGAGCTGTTTTTT.

This clonotype was observed at least ten times. The chain combines TRBV10-3 with TRBJ1-1, with a tentative D call TRBD1 (5 bases). This CDR3 comprises 12 residues. V was cut by 11 bases and J by 1 base, with 11 bases left in between. CDR1 and CDR2 from the germline V gene are ENHRY and SYGVKD. CDR3 protein: CAARQWNTEAFF. Here the CDR3 DNA reads TGTGCCGCCCGACAGTGGAACACTGAAGCTTTCTTT.

This clonotype was seen ten or more times. The chain couples TRBV10-1 to TRBJ2-7; D may be TRBD2 (5 bases). The CDR3 has 12 amino acids. The germline V gene has CDR1 WNHNN and CDR2 SYGVQD (reference sequence). The V end lost 6 bases, the J end lost 7 bases, and 13 bases lay between the germline ends. The CDR3 region has the DNA TGCGCCAGCAGCGAGGACGGCGGGGAGCAGTACTTC. The encoded protein is CASSEDGGEQYF.

Many counts were recorded for this clonotype. The rearrangement uses TRBV20-1 and TRBJ1-6; no clear D. The V gene's germline CDR1 is DFQATT and CDR2 SNEGSKA (reference sequence). The CDR3 loop spans 15 amino acids. Trimming took off 1 base at V and 8 bases at J, with 15 bases between the two ends. CDR3: CSARGGSTRDSPLHF. The CDR3 region has the DNA TGCAGTGCTAGAGGTGGTAGTACGAGGGATTCACCCCTCCACTTT.

This clonotype was seen ten or more times. The genes are TRBV2 and TRBJ2-3; D is unresolved. CDR1 is SNHLY, CDR2 FYNNEI, per germline. The CDR3 covers 15 residues. Trimming pared 3 bases from V and 2 bases from J, leaving 12 bases between. The CDR3 DNA is TGTGCCAGCAGTGACCATGGATTTTACACAGATACGCAGTATTTT. It specifies CASSDHGFYTDTQYF. Complete variable domain (other parts from reference TRBV2 and TRBJ2-3): EPEVTQTPSHQVTQMGQEVILRCVPISNHLYFYWYRQILGQKVEFLVSFYNNEISEKSEIFDDQFSVERPDGSNFTLKIRSTKLEDSAMYFCASSDHGFYTDTQYFGPGTRLTVL.

This clonotype was observed many times. The CDR3 region is CASSQEGQVDTQYF. Here the CDR3 DNA reads TGTGCCAGCAGCCAAGAGGGGCAGGTCGATACGCAGTATTTT. This chain uses TRBV3-1 with TRBJ2-3; the D gene is possibly TRBD1 (5 bases). Germline assignment: CDR1 LGHDT and CDR2 YNNKEL (reference sequence). V shed 0 bases and J shed 6 bases, with 10 bases lying between them. The CDR3 has 14 amino acids.

This clonotype occurred many times. The V gene is TRBV5-6, the J gene TRBJ2-1; 7 bases match TRBD2. CDR3 length: 16 residues. J gave up 6 bases and V 1 base, and 10 bases lay outside the gene matches. Germline V gives CDR1 SGHDT, CDR2 YYEEEE. The CDR3 here is CASSLREWGGTNEQFF. CDR3 nucleotides: TGTGCCAGCAGCTTGAGGGAGTGGGGGGGGACCAATGAGCAGTTCTTC. The full variable domain, rest sourced from reference TRBV5-6 and TRBJ2-1, is DAGVTQSPTHLIKTRGQQVTLRCSPKSGHDTVSWYQQALGQGPQFIFQYYEEEERQRGNFPDRFSGHQFPNYSSELNVNALLLGDSALYLCASSLREWGGTNEQFFGPGTRLTVL.

Many counts were recorded for this clonotype. This chain uses TRBV18 with TRBJ2-1, with 7 nucleotides matching TRBD2. Germline-derived CDR1 and CDR2 are KGHSH and LQKENI. The CDR3 runs 12 residues. Germline trimming cut 3 bases from V and 11 bases from J; bases unmatched to any gene: 4. The CDR3 loop reads CASSPQGGQQFF. The CDR3 DNA sequence: TGTGCCAGCTCACCGCAGGGAGGGCAGCAGTTCTTC. Supplemented by reference TRBV18 and TRBJ2-1, the full variable domain reads NAGVMQNPRHLVRRRGQEARLRCSPMKGHSHVYWYRQLPEEGLKFMVYLQKENIIDESGMPKERFSAEFPKEGPSILRIQQVVRGDSAAYFCASSPQGGQQFFGPGTRLTVL.

This clonotype was observed many times. The gene calls are TRBV12-3 or TRBV12-4 and TRBJ1-1, with 7 bases lining up with TRBD1. CDR3 length: 14 residues. V lost 3 bases to trimming and J lost 4 bases; unmatched junction nucleotides: 5. Here the CDR3 DNA reads TGTGCCAGCAGTTTGATGACAGGGACCACTGAAGCTTTCTTT. Translation: CASSLMTGTTEAFF.

This clonotype showed up many times. V is TRBV9 and J is TRBJ2-3; maybe TRBD2 (5 bases). Germline V gene data show CDR1 as SGDLS and CDR2 as YYNGEE. Trimming stripped 6 bases from V and 0 bases from J, with 11 bases between. This CDR3 has 14 residues. The CDR3 loop is CASNTGWSTDTQYF. The DNA for the CDR3 is TGTGCCAGCAACACGGGGTGGAGCACAGATACGCAGTATTTT.

This clonotype appeared many times. The chain couples TRBV7-3 to TRBJ2-1; 9 bases agree with TRBD1. Germline assignment: CDR1 SGHTA and CDR2 FQGTGA. This CDR3 is 15 amino acids long. V was pared by 8 bases and J by 6 bases, with 11 bases of the junction left unmatched. The DNA for the CDR3 is TGTGCCAGCTCTCCCCCGGGACAGGGTACCAATGAGCAGTTCTTC. It is translated as CASSPPGQGTNEQFF.

This clonotype has ten or more counts. This sequence joins TRBV25-1 and TRBJ1-2; unclear D gene. There are 15 residues in the CDR3. Germline CDR1 and CDR2: MGHDK and SYGVNS. Deletions cut 6 bases from V and 2 bases from J, with 16 bases between. For the CDR3, the DNA is TGTGCCAGCAGAGGACGGGAGAGCTACAACTATGGCTACACCTTC. It codes for CASRGRESYNYGYTF.

This clonotype was detected many times. The rearrangement links TRBV5-1 to TRBJ1-5, with TRBD1 matching over 7 bases. The CDR3 loop spans 15 amino acids. Trimming removed 4 bases from V and 1 base from J; junction bases left unmatched: 5. CDR1 and CDR2 from the germline V gene are SGHRS and YFSETQ. CDR3 protein: CASSRGDRSNQPQHF. In DNA form, the CDR3 reads TGCGCCAGCAGCCGGGGGGACAGAAGCAATCAGCCCCAGCATTTT.

In this sample, this clonotype turned up many times. The chain carries TRBV7-2 and TRBJ1-2, with no clear D. The CDR3 length is 14 residues. Per the germline V gene, CDR1 is SGHTA and CDR2 is FQGNSA. Trimming left V 7 bases short and J 2 bases short, with 14 bases between. CDR3 in DNA: TGTGCCAGCACCCGCTCGGGAGCGAACTATGGCTACACCTTC. This codes for CASTRSGANYGYTF.

This clonotype was counted many times. V usage is TRBV4-2 and J usage is TRBJ2-2; D remains ambiguous. The CDR3 has 14 residues. The germline CDR1 and CDR2 sequences are LGHNA and YNFKEQ. Deletions cut 10 bases from V and 3 bases from J, with 15 bases between. In DNA form, the CDR3 reads TGTGCCACCGCTCGCGTCGGAGACACCGGGGAGCTGTTTTTT. Residues: CATARVGDTGELFF.

This clonotype was found many times. The V gene is TRBV11-2, the J gene TRBJ2-5, with 7 bases identical to TRBD1. The V gene's germline CDR1 is SGHAT and CDR2 FQNNGV. The CDR3 contains 13 residues. Trimming removed 7 bases from V and 4 bases from J; junction bases left unmatched: 6. CDR3 DNA sequence: TGTGCCAGCACCATTAGACAGGGAGAGACCCAGTACTTC. This codes for CASTIRQGETQYF. The entire variable domain, with the rest obtained from reference TRBV11-2 and TRBJ2-5, is as follows: EAGVAQSPRYKIIEKRQSVAFWCNPISGHATLYWYQQILGQGPKLLIQFQNNGVVDDSQLPKDRFSAERLKGVDSTLKIQPAKLEDSAVYLCASTIRQGETQYFGPGTRLLVL.

This clonotype was observed at least ten times. The chain has TRBV5-1 and TRBJ2-1; 8 nucleotides match TRBD1. Germline CDR1 is SGHRS and CDR2 is YFSETQ. The V segment lost 4 bases and the J segment 2 bases; nucleotides outside the gene matches: 8. This CDR3 is built from 16 residues. The chain's CDR3 is CASSPRQGRTYNEQFF. The DNA for the CDR3 is TGCGCCAGCAGCCCCCGACAGGGGAGGACCTACAATGAGCAGTTCTTC.

This clonotype was picked up many times. CDR3 nucleotides: TGTGCCAGCAGTAGCCTCAGGGTGGGAGATGGCTACACCTTC. Translating it yields CASSSLRVGDGYTF. The rearrangement joins TRBV6-5 to TRBJ1-2, with TRBD1 as a possible D gene (5 bases). V was clipped by 5 bases and J by 6 bases, with 16 bases between them. CDR3 size: 14 residues. Looked up from germline, CDR1 is MNHEY and CDR2 is SVGAGI.

This clonotype was observed many times. The V gene is TRBV5-6, the J gene TRBJ2-2; D call uncertain. Germline V CDR1 and CDR2: SGHDT, YYEEEE. V was trimmed by 0 bases and J by 1 base, leaving 10 bases between them. The length of the CDR3 is 16 residues. The CDR3 region is CASSLGPSKNTGELFF. DNA for the CDR3: TGTGCCAGCAGCTTGGGCCCGTCCAAGAACACCGGGGAGCTGTTTTTT. Based on the CDR3 plus reference TRBV5-6 and TRBJ2-2, the full variable domain is DAGVTQSPTHLIKTRGQQVTLRCSPKSGHDTVSWYQQALGQGPQFIFQYYEEEERQRGNFPDRFSGHQFPNYSSELNVNALLLGDSALYLCASSLGPSKNTGELFFGEGSRLTVL.

This clonotype showed up many times. CDR3 loop: CASSHLGNEQYF. CDR3 bases: TGTGCCAGCAGCCACCTGGGGAACGAGCAGTACTTC. The rearrangement uses TRBV12-3 or TRBV12-4 and TRBJ2-7; unclear D gene. This CDR3 has 12 amino acids. Trimming cost V 6 bases and J 5 bases, with 11 bases left between them.

This clonotype occurred many times. The chain links TRBV12-3 or TRBV12-4 to TRBJ1-3; possible D gene TRBD1, 6 bases. The CDR3 consists of 13 residues. V was shortened by 3 bases and J by 4 bases, with 7 bases between the two germline ends. The CDR3 DNA is TGTGCCAGCAGTTTCGGGGGCGGAAACACCATATATTTT. Its protein is CASSFGGGNTIYF.

In this sample, this clonotype turned up many times. The chain uses TRBV29-1 and TRBJ1-2; D is undetermined. This CDR3 contains 13 residues. Trimming shortened V by 6 bases and J by 4 bases, and 15 bases separated the two germline ends. The germline V gene encodes CDR1 SQVTM and CDR2 ANQGSEA. The CDR3 is CSVQAASGYGYTF. The CDR3 DNA follows: TGCAGCGTCCAGGCAGCCTCGGGCTATGGCTACACCTTC. Full variable domain (missing parts from reference TRBV29-1 and TRBJ1-2): SAVISQKPSRDICQRGTSLTIQCQVDSQVTMMFWYRQQPGQSLTLIATANQGSEATYESGFVIDKFPISRPNLTFSTLTVSNMSPEDSSIYLCSVQAASGYGYTFGSGTRLTVV.

Many counts were recorded for this clonotype. V gene TRBV5-1 combines with J gene TRBJ2-3, with 8 bases aligning to TRBD2. The CDR3 is 16 residues long. Trimming took 4 bases from V and 1 from J; bases not matched to a gene: 8. CDR1 is SGHRS, CDR2 YFSETQ, per germline. The CDR3 loop is CASSAGTRHGTDTQYF. The CDR3 DNA sequence: TGCGCCAGCAGCGCCGGGACTAGACACGGCACAGATACGCAGTATTTT.

Ten or more counts support this clonotype. The V call is TRBV20-1, the J call TRBJ2-3; a weak D match, TRBD2 (6 bases). V shed 1 base and J shed 4 bases, with 9 bases lying between them. The V gene's germline CDR1 is DFQATT and CDR2 SNEGSKA (reference sequence). This CDR3 has 13 amino acids. CDR3 in DNA: TGCAGTGCTAGAGTCTCGGGGGCAGATACGCAGTATTTT. This codes for CSARVSGADTQYF.